The 10 T cell receptor beta chains below were found in one sample sequenced in a study of OX40 agonist ivuxolimab in advanced cancers. Sequencing used immunoSEQ multiplex PCR; TCRdb keeps in-frame clones, though not all of them. The data show over 70,000 clones, around nine tenths seen once. The input for sequencing was CD4+ or CD8+ T cells sorted from blood, taken in a trial of the OX40 agonist ivuxolimab. All receptors derive from an adult with an advanced solid tumor such as melanoma, head and neck, liver or kidney cancer.

The chain carries TRBV7-9 and TRBJ2-7, with D perhaps assigned TRBD1 or TRBD2 (7 bases each). Germline V gives CDR1 SEHNR, CDR2 FQNEAQ (reference sequence). The CDR3 is made up of 15 amino acids. V was shortened by 5 bases and J by 2 bases, with 16 bases between the two germline ends. CDR3 nucleotide sequence: TGTGCCAGCAGCCAGGGGGGGGGCTTCCCCTACGAGCAGTACTTC. This sequence encodes CASSQGGGFPYEQYF.

The chain employs TRBV30 and TRBJ1-1; perhaps TRBD1 as D (6 bases). CDR3 length: 11 residues. Per germline, CDR1 GTSNPN and CDR2 SVGIG (reference sequence). V lost 5 bases to trimming and J lost 10 bases, with 14 bases between them. The CDR3 here is CAWGNRDVAFF. DNA of the CDR3: TGTGCCTGGGGGAACAGGGATGTAGCTTTCTTT.

This clone showed up just a few times. This chain connects TRBV5-4 to TRBJ2-2; TRBD1 matches 8 bases. Germline V gene data show CDR1 as SGHNT and CDR2 as YYREEE (reference sequence). The ends lost 3 bases at V and 6 bases at J; junction bases unmatched: 7. CDR3 size: 15 residues. CDR3 DNA sequence: TGTGCCAGCAGCTATAAACAGGGGGTGGCCGGGGAGCTGTTTTTT. Its protein is CASSYKQGVAGELFF.

This chain links TRBV20-1 with TRBJ1-1; D gene unclear. The CDR3 has 11 residues. Germline V CDR1 and CDR2: DFQATT, SNEGSKA (reference sequence). Trimming took 4 bases from V and 10 from J, leaving 13 bases between them. The CDR3, as DNA: TGCAGTGCTAACCTTCCCGGGTCAGCTTTCTTT. Translation gives CSANLPGSAFF.

V and J are TRBV6-1 and TRBJ1-2; no clear D gene. The CDR3 is 16 residues long. Between the trimmed V and J ends, which lost 3 bases and 4 bases, there was a span of 18 bases. Germline lookup yields CDR1 MNHNS and CDR2 SASEGT. CDR3 in DNA: TGTGCCAGCAGTGACCCCGGAAGAGCCTCAAGCTATGGCTACACCTTC. It encodes CASSDPGRASSYGYTF.

This chain connects TRBV28 to TRBJ1-5, with TRBD1 identical over 9 bases. CDR1 is MDHEN, CDR2 SYDVKM, per germline. V lost 5 bases, J lost 4 bases, and 6 bases stayed unmatched. The CDR3 spans 15 residues. This chain's CDR3 is CASSPPGQGNQPQHF. The CDR3 nucleotides are TGTGCCAGCAGTCCCCCCGGACAGGGGAATCAGCCCCAGCATTTT.

V usage is TRBV4-3 and J usage is TRBJ2-3, with 8 nucleotides matching TRBD2. The V gene end was trimmed by 0 bases and the J gene end by 5 bases; junction bases not matched to a gene: 4. CDR1 is LGHNA, CDR2 YSLEER, per germline. This CDR3 comprises 15 residues. CDR3: CASSQDSREGDTQYF. Here the CDR3 DNA reads TGCGCCAGCAGCCAAGATTCCCGGGAGGGAGATACGCAGTATTTT.

This clone was seen just once. CDR3: CASSYTSGGYEQYF. The CDR3, as DNA: TGTGCCAGCAGTTATACTAGCGGGGGCTACGAGCAGTACTTC. V gene TRBV6-5 combines with J gene TRBJ2-5; 11 positions agree with TRBD2. The assigned J gene may be wrong: the sequence end matches TRBJ2-7 better. Germline V gene sequence: CDR1 MNHEY, CDR2 SVGAGI. CDR3 length equals 14 residues.

To note about this clone: The germline gene is not matched at one end of the junction; a read error may be the cause. Within the sample, other DNA sequences also encode this same CDR3. The chain is built from TRBV27 and TRBJ2-2; D is possibly TRBD1 (6 bases). Germline V gene data show CDR1 as MNHEY and CDR2 as SMNVEV (reference sequence). The CDR3 loop spans 14 amino acids. This CDR3 reads CASSLFRDTGELFF. CDR3 in DNA: TGTGCCAGCAGCCTATTTAGGGACACCGGGGAGCTGTTTTTC.

V usage is TRBV7-2 and J usage is TRBJ1-2; D perhaps matches TRBD1 (6 bases). Between the trimmed V and J ends, which lost 2 bases and 8 bases, there was a span of 18 bases. Germline assignment: CDR1 SGHTA and CDR2 FQGNSA. The length of the CDR3 is 15 residues. The CDR3 is CASSLPGRGRGGYTF. The CDR3 region has the DNA TGTGCCAGCAGCTTACCCGGCAGGGGCCGGGGAGGCTACACCTTC.